These 32 T cell receptor beta chains originate from one sample sequenced in a study of T-cell memory formation after mild COVID-19. TCRdb ran MiXCR on the 5' RACE reads and lists one entry per CDR3 protein. The sample has 150,000 to 200,000 distinct CDR3 sequences; about a fifth are singletons. The sample comprised PBMCs or a T cell subset sorted from them (not recorded which). These receptor sequences come from an adult woman who had mild COVID-19 (a few samples of this study predate the infection). Cell type and time point are not known.

This clonotype was recorded a few times. The chain uses TRBV15 and TRBJ1-2, with D possibly TRBD1 on 5 matching bases. CDR1 and CDR2 (germline): LNHNV, YYDKDF (reference sequence). The CDR3 is 13 amino acids. Trimming removed 1 base from V and 8 bases from J, with 11 bases in between. CDR3 region: CATSRADILGYTF. CDR3 bases: TGTGCCACCAGCAGAGCGGACATTTTGGGCTACACCTTC.

The chain recombines TRBV10-2 with TRBJ1-1; possibly TRBD1 for D (6 bases). The CDR3 is made up of 14 amino acids. V was cut by 9 bases and J by 5 bases, with 19 bases left in between. Germline CDR1 and CDR2: WSHSY and SAAADI. CDR3 in amino acids: CASQPDPRGTEAFF. In DNA, the CDR3 is TGCGCCAGTCAACCTGACCCCAGGGGTACTGAAGCTTTCTTT.

This clonotype was detected a few times. The rearrangement uses TRBV9 and TRBJ2-7; TRBD2 matches at 10 bases. This CDR3 has 14 amino acids. Germline V gene lookup returns CDR1 SGDLS and CDR2 YYNGEE. V trimming: 0 bases; J trimming: 7 bases; junction bases outside the gene matches: 4. This CDR3 reads CASSVASGSPEQYF. CDR3 bases: TGTGCCAGCAGCGTAGCTAGCGGGAGCCCGGAGCAGTACTTC.

This clonotype was seen more than once but under ten times. The J gene is TRBJ2-3, the V gene TRBV2, with 7 bases that match TRBD1. The germline V gene encodes CDR1 SNHLY and CDR2 FYNNEI. CDR3 length: 14 residues. The V gene end was trimmed by 5 bases and the J gene end by 0 bases; junction bases not matched to a gene: 2. The CDR3 is CASSRTGSTDTQYF. The DNA for the CDR3 is TGTGCCAGCAGTCGGACAGGAAGCACAGATACGCAGTATTTT.

The chain has TRBV15 and TRBJ2-1; TRBD2 matches at 7 bases. The length of the CDR3 is 16 residues. The V gene end was trimmed by 5 bases and the J gene end by 3 bases; junction bases not matched to a gene: 10. Per germline, CDR1 LNHNV and CDR2 YYDKDF (reference sequence). The CDR3 reads CATSVSRDYYYNEQFF. The CDR3 nucleotides read TGTGCCACCAGCGTCTCGCGGGACTACTACTACAATGAGCAGTTCTTC.

The rearrangement links TRBV6-5 to TRBJ1-1; 7 bases match TRBD1. J lost 8 bases, V lost 0 bases, and 3 bases had no gene match. The CDR3 totals 13 residues. CDR1 and CDR2 from the germline V gene are MNHEY and SVGAGI. The chain's CDR3 is CASSYSGTAEAFF. DNA for the CDR3: TGTGCCAGCAGTTACTCCGGGACAGCCGAAGCTTTCTTT.

This chain links TRBV7-6 with TRBJ2-2; 7 bases fit TRBD2. The CDR3 covers 16 residues. Germline trimming cut 6 bases from V and 4 bases from J; bases unmatched to any gene: 11. In germline, CDR1 is SGHVS, CDR2 FNYEAQ. CDR3 sequence reads: CASSPRERGGTGELFF. The CDR3 DNA is TGTGCCAGCAGTCCCCGGGAGCGCGGGGGCACCGGGGAGCTGTTTTTT.

The chain uses TRBV4-1 and TRBJ2-2, with 7 positions matching TRBD1. The ends lost 4 bases at V and 2 bases at J; junction bases unmatched: 10. The germline gives CDR1 MGHRA, CDR2 YSYEKL. There are 17 residues in the CDR3. CDR3 region: CASSLGYRGRNTGELFF. Written as DNA, the CDR3 is TGCGCCAGCAGCCTCGGCTACAGGGGAAGAAACACCGGGGAGCTGTTTTTT.

This clonotype has a handful of counts. The chain joins TRBV7-2 to TRBJ2-7, with 12 bases identical to TRBD2. The CDR3 runs to 18 residues. Germline-derived CDR1 and CDR2 are SGHTA and FQGNSA. V lost 5 bases and J lost 2; bases outside the gene matches: 13. The CDR3, as DNA: TGTGCCAGCAGCCCCGGGACTAGCGGGCTTTTATCCCCCTACGAGCAGTACTTC. Translation: CASSPGTSGLLSPYEQYF.

Many counts were recorded for this clonotype. V is TRBV4-1 and J is TRBJ1-2, with unresolved D. Germline V CDR1 and CDR2: MGHRA, YSYEKL. There are 13 residues in the CDR3. V dropped 4 bases and J dropped 4 bases, with 10 bases sitting between them. CDR3 amino acids: CASSPLDAYGYTF. CDR3 coding DNA: TGCGCCAGCAGCCCACTGGACGCCTATGGCTACACCTTC.

This clonotype was observed a few times. The V and J genes are TRBV12-3 or TRBV12-4 and TRBJ1-5; TRBD1 aligns across 7 bases. The J segment lost 1 base and the V segment lost 6 bases, leaving 18 bases of the junction unmatched. The CDR3 contains 19 residues. The CDR3 coding sequence is TGTGCCAGCAGCAGGGGGGTTTCCAGGGAACTTATAAGCAATCAGCCCCAGCATTTT. It encodes CASSRGVSRELISNQPQHF.

This rearrangement joins TRBV3-1 to TRBJ2-6; D unresolved. V was clipped by 4 bases and J by 0 bases, with 7 bases between them. Germline lookup yields CDR1 LGHDT and CDR2 YNNKEL (reference sequence). The CDR3 loop spans 15 amino acids. CDR3 in DNA: TGTGCCAGCAGCCTCGGAATCTCTGGGGCCAACGTCCTGACTTTC. Protein sequence: CASSLGISGANVLTF.

V usage is TRBV7-9 and J usage is TRBJ2-5; D may match TRBD1 or TRBD2 (5 bases each). The V end was cut by 0 bases, the J end by 5 bases, with 13 bases between. The V gene's germline CDR1 is SEHNR and CDR2 FQNEAQ (reference sequence). The CDR3 has 15 amino acids. CDR3 nucleotides: TGTGCCAGCAGCTTAGCGTTTAAAGGGACCGAGACCCAGTACTTC. This sequence encodes CASSLAFKGTETQYF.

The chain links TRBV5-6 to TRBJ1-3, with unresolved D. V was clipped by 0 bases and J by 8 bases, with 18 bases between them. Germline loops: CDR1 SGHDT, CDR2 YYEEEE. The CDR3 runs 16 residues. The DNA of the CDR3 is TGTGCCAGCAGCTTGGCCATGGAAACAGCTCGGGACACCATATATTTT. This encodes CASSLAMETARDTIYF.

The chain couples TRBV10-2 to TRBJ2-1, with D possibly matching TRBD1 (5 bases). The CDR3 consists of 12 residues. Germline V lookup: CDR1 WSHSY, CDR2 SAAADI. The V end lost 4 bases, the J end lost 10 bases, and 11 bases lay between the germline ends. The chain's CDR3 is CASSAGQGEQFF. CDR3 in DNA: TGCGCCAGCAGTGCAGGGCAAGGGGAGCAGTTCTTC.

This rearrangement joins TRBV6-2 or TRBV6-3 to TRBJ2-3; D possibly matches TRBD1 or TRBD2 (5 bases each). V lost 7 bases to trimming and J lost 3 bases, with 14 bases between them. Germline V lookup: CDR1 MNHEY, CDR2 SVGEGT. CDR3 length: 14 residues. In nucleotides, the CDR3 is TGTGCCAGCACCCCCTGGGACCGAACAGATACGCAGTATTTT. Translated: CASTPWDRTDTQYF.

The CDR3 protein is CSVVVDRGRSNQPQHF. The CDR3 DNA follows: TGCAGCGTTGTTGTGGACAGGGGGAGAAGCAATCAGCCCCAGCATTTT. V is TRBV29-1 and J is TRBJ1-5; TRBD1 matches 10 bases. Looked up from germline, CDR1 is SQVTM and CDR2 is ANQGSEA. J was trimmed by 1 base and V by 4 bases; bases with no gene match: 7. This CDR3 has 16 residues.

This chain joins TRBV5-1 and TRBJ2-1, with D possibly TRBD2 on 6 matching bases. V was cut by 3 bases and J by 4 bases, with 8 bases left in between. Germline V gene sequence: CDR1 SGHRS, CDR2 YFSETQ. The CDR3 covers 13 residues. The CDR3 loop is CASSYSGYNEQFF. CDR3 sequence (DNA): TGCGCCAGCAGCTATAGCGGTTACAATGAGCAGTTCTTC.

In this sample, this clonotype turned up a few times. The chain recombines TRBV6-2 or TRBV6-3 with TRBJ2-5, with TRBD2 matching over 11 bases. With 7 bases clipped from V and 4 bases from J, the junction kept 8 bases outside the gene matches. There are 15 residues in the CDR3. Germline V lookup: CDR1 MNHEY, CDR2 SVGEGT. CDR3 in amino acids: CASTFTSGGSETQYF. CDR3 nucleotide sequence: TGTGCCAGCACCTTTACTAGCGGGGGTTCAGAGACCCAGTACTTC.

The chain has TRBV10-3 and TRBJ2-7; 10 nucleotides align to TRBD1. Trimming removed 3 bases from V and 3 bases from J; junction bases left unmatched: 5. CDR1 is ENHRY and CDR2 is SYGVKD in the germline V gene. The CDR3 is made up of 15 amino acids. The CDR3 DNA is TGTGCCATCAGTGATCCCGGGACAGGGGACTACGAGCAGTACTTC. Its protein is CAISDPGTGDYEQYF.

The genes are TRBV29-1 and TRBJ2-7; no definite D call. This CDR3 comprises 10 residues. Per germline, CDR1 SQVTM and CDR2 ANQGSEA. V lost 5 bases to trimming and J lost 3 bases, with 5 bases between them. CDR3 loop: CSVIVYEQYF. CDR3 in DNA: TGCAGCGTTATAGTCTACGAGCAGTACTTC.

The chain uses TRBV4-3 and TRBJ2-7; D possibly corresponds to TRBD2 (5 bases). The germline V and J ends were trimmed by 4 bases and 0 bases, with 13 bases remaining between them. Germline CDR1 is LGHNA and CDR2 is YSLEER. The CDR3 covers 15 residues. The CDR3 reads CASSLSSGSSYEQYF. Here the CDR3 DNA reads TGCGCCAGCAGCCTTTCCAGCGGAAGCTCCTACGAGCAGTACTTC.

This chain links TRBV4-3 with TRBJ2-1, with TRBD2 identical over 9 bases. The junction had 12 bases not matched to a gene; V was cut back by 2 bases and J by 7 bases. The CDR3 is made up of 17 amino acids. CDR1 and CDR2 (germline): LGHNA, YSLEER. DNA of the CDR3: TGCGCCAGCAGCCAAACCCCTGTGGGGACTAGCCTAAATGAGCAGTTCTTC. The encoded protein is CASSQTPVGTSLNEQFF.

The chain joins TRBV5-1 to TRBJ2-7; no reliable D call. Trimming removed 5 bases from V and 4 bases from J, with 13 bases in between. There are 13 residues in the CDR3. CDR1 and CDR2 (germline): SGHRS, YFSETQ. In DNA, the CDR3 is TGCGCCAGCAGTTCAGATGACGGGTACGAGCAGTACTTC. Translated, it gives CASSSDDGYEQYF.

This clonotype was counted a few times. The J gene is TRBJ2-1, the V gene TRBV19; the D is unclear. V was clipped by 3 bases and J by 0 bases, with 9 bases between them. Germline values: CDR1 LNHDA, CDR2 SQIVND (reference sequence). The CDR3 runs to 15 residues. This chain's CDR3 is CASSIAASSYNEQFF. The CDR3, as DNA: TGTGCCAGTAGTATTGCGGCGAGCTCCTACAATGAGCAGTTCTTC.

This clonotype has a handful of counts. The CDR3 loop reads CATSPDRELSYEQYF. The CDR3 nucleotides are TGTGCCACCAGCCCGGACAGGGAACTTTCCTACGAGCAGTACTTC. The chain links TRBV15 to TRBJ2-7, with 8 bases fitting TRBD1. There are 15 residues in the CDR3. With 5 bases clipped from V and 1 base from J, the junction kept 7 bases outside the gene matches. Germline lookup yields CDR1 LNHNV and CDR2 YYDKDF (reference sequence).

The sample holds a few counts of this clonotype. Written as DNA, the CDR3 is TGCGCCAGCAGCCAAGATGCAAGGGGCACTGAGCAGTTCTTC. This gives the protein CASSQDARGTEQFF. The chain employs TRBV4-1 and TRBJ2-1; tentatively, D is TRBD1 (5 bases). Trimming pared 0 bases from V and 9 bases from J, leaving 12 bases between. This CDR3 has 14 amino acids. The V gene's germline CDR1 is MGHRA and CDR2 YSYEKL.

The chain combines TRBV2 with TRBJ1-5; D is perhaps TRBD1 (6 bases). The CDR3 contains 18 residues. V was cut by 3 bases and J by 0 bases, with 18 bases left in between. CDR1 is SNHLY, CDR2 FYNNEI, per germline. Here the CDR3 DNA reads TGTGCCAGCAGTGAGGACCCGGACAGCGGATATAGCAATCAGCCCCAGCATTTT. This codes for CASSEDPDSGYSNQPQHF. Full variable domain (remainder filled in from reference TRBV2 and TRBJ1-5): EPEVTQTPSHQVTQMGQEVILRCVPISNHLYFYWYRQILGQKVEFLVSFYNNEISEKSEIFDDQFSVERPDGSNFTLKIRSTKLEDSAMYFCASSEDPDSGYSNQPQHFGDGTRLSIL.

The rearrangement joins TRBV27 to TRBJ2-7; 8 nucleotides agree with TRBD1. CDR1 is MNHEY and CDR2 is SMNVEV in the germline V gene (reference sequence). Trimming removed 6 bases from V and 3 bases from J; junction bases left unmatched: 10. The CDR3 length is 15 residues. CDR3 region: CASSLTGTGYYEQYF. The CDR3 DNA reads as TGTGCCAGCAGCCTAACCGGGACAGGCTACTACGAGCAGTACTTC.

The rearrangement uses TRBV12-5 and TRBJ2-3; no clear D gene. This CDR3 has 14 residues. The V end lost 0 bases, the J end lost 4 bases, and 8 bases lay between the germline ends. From germline, CDR1 is LGHNT and CDR2 FRNRAP. The CDR3 spells CASGLVLSADTQYF. CDR3 sequence (DNA): TGTGCTAGTGGTTTGGTACTGTCGGCAGATACGCAGTATTTT.

This clonotype occurred a few times. J is TRBJ2-7 and V is TRBV9; TRBD2 is a possible D gene (6 bases). Per the germline V gene, CDR1 is SGDLS and CDR2 is YYNGEE. The CDR3 has 15 amino acids. V lost 0 bases, J lost 3 bases, and 13 bases lay in between. The CDR3 sequence is CASSVASGAVYEQYF. CDR3 bases: TGTGCCAGCAGCGTAGCGTCGGGAGCGGTCTACGAGCAGTACTTC.

In its sample, this clonotype was seen once. This sequence joins TRBV5-1 and TRBJ2-2; TRBD2 aligns across 9 bases. Germline loops: CDR1 SGHRS, CDR2 YFSETQ. The CDR3 runs to 17 residues. J was trimmed by 6 bases and V by 4 bases; bases with no gene match: 13. CDR3 loop: CASSRNSGGDLSGELFF. The CDR3 DNA reads as TGCGCCAGCAGCAGGAATAGCGGGGGAGATTTATCCGGGGAGCTGTTTTTT.